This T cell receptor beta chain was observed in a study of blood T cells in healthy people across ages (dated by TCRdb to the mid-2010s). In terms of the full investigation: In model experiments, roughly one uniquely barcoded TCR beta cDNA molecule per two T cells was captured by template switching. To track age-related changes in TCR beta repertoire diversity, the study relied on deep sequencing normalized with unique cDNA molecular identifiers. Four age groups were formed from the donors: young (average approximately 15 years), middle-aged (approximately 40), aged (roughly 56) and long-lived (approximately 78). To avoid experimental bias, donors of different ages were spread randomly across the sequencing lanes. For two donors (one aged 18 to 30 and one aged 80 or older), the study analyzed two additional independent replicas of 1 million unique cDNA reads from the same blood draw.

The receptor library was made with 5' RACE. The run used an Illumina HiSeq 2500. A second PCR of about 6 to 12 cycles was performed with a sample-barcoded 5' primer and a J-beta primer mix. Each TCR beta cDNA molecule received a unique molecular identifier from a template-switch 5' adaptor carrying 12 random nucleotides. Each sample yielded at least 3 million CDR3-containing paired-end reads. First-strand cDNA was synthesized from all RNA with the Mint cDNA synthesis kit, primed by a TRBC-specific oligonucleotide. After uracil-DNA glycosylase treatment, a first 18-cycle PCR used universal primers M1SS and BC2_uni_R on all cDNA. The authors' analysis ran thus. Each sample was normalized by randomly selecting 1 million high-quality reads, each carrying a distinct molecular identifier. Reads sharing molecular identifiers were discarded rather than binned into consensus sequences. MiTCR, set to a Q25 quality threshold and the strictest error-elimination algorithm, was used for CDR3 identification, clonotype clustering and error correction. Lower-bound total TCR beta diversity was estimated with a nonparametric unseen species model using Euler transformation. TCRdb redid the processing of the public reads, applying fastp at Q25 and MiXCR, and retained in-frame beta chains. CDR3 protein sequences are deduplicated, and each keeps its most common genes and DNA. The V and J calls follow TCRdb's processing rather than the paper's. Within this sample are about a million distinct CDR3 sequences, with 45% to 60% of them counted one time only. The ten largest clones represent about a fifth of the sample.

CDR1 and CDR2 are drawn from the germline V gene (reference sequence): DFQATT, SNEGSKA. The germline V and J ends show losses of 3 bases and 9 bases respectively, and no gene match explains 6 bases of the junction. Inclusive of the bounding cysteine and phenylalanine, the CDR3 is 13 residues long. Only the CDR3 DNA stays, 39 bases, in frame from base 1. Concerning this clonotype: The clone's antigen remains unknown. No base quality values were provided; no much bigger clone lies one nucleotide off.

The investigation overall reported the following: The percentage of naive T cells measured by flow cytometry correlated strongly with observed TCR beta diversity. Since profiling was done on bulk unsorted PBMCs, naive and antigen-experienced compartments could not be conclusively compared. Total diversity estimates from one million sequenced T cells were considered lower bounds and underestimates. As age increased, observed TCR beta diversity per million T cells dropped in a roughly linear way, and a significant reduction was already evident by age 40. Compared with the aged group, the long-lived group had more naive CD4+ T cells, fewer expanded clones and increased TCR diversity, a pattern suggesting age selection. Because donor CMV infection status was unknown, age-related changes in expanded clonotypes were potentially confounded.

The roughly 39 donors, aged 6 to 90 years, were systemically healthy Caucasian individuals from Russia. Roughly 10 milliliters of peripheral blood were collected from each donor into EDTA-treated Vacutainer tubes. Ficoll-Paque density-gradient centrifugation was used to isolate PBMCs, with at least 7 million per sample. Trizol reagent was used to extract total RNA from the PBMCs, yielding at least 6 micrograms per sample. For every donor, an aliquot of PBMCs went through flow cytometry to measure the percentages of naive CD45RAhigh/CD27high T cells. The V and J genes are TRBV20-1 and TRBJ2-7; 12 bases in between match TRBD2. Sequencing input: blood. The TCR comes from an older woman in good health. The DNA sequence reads TGCAGTGCTAGTGGACTAGCGGGATCAGTGCAGTACTTC. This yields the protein CSASGLAGSVQYF.